This T cell receptor beta chain was retrieved from a study of T cells in localized non-small cell lung cancer. Worth noting for this clone: What it binds is not known.

Study results and caveats: There was an association of higher blood T cell density with longer overall survival.

Assay used: immunoSEQ multiplex PCR; TCRdb lists only in-frame clones, some missing. This table has about 9,200 clones, 85% to 90% appearing once. This specimen was peripheral blood, taken before any cancer treatment. The sequence came from a female donor of 60 years or more with stage II squamous cell lung carcinoma.

The chain's CDR3 is CASSEPGEVTEAFF. For the CDR3, the DNA is TGTGCCAGCAGTGAGCCAGGGGAGGTAACTGAAGCTTTCTTT. J is TRBJ1-1 and V is TRBV2; TRBD1 is a possible D gene (6 bases). The germline CDR1 and CDR2 sequences are SNHLY and FYNNEI. Trimming pared 3 bases from V and 5 bases from J, leaving 13 bases between. The CDR3 totals 14 residues.